The 20 T cell receptor beta chains reported below all come from one sample, sequenced in a study of CD8 T cells in Susac syndrome (dated by TCRdb to the late 2010s). Receptor libraries were prepared by the immunoSEQ multiplex PCR assay. RNA was extracted using the RNeasy kit, and roughly 0.5 to 1 microgram was reverse transcribed with random hexamers. TCRdb handled the public reads itself, with Q25 trimming in fastp and clone calling in MiXCR, and kept productive beta chains. Entries that share a CDR3 protein sequence are merged under the most common genes and DNA. The sample has 45,000 or so distinct CDR3 sequences on record, over 85% of them singletons. The biggest ten clones account for about 0.5% of the sample. The sequencing input was CD8+ T cells from PBMCs. These receptor sequences come from a human donor in good health.

J is TRBJ1-2 and V is TRBV27, with a possible D match to TRBD1 (6 bases). The CDR3 extends over 14 amino acids. Germline lookup yields CDR1 MNHEY and CDR2 SMNVEV (reference sequence). The germline V and J ends were trimmed by 3 bases and 6 bases, with 14 bases remaining between them. Here the CDR3 DNA reads TGTGCCAGCAGTTTGAGGGGGGGCGCCCATGGCTACACCTTC. Translated: CASSLRGGAHGYTF.

V and J are TRBV2 and TRBJ2-7; D gene ambiguous. CDR1 is SNHLY and CDR2 is FYNNEI in the germline V gene. This CDR3 spans 12 amino acids. Trimming stripped 0 bases from V and 4 bases from J, with 4 bases between. CDR3 sequence (DNA): TGTGCCAGCAGTGAAGCGGGATACGAGCAGTACTTC. Translated: CASSEAGYEQYF.

The V call is TRBV29-1, the J call TRBJ2-1; no clear D gene. The CDR3 spans 11 residues. The V end lost 2 bases, the J end lost 5 bases, and 4 bases lay between the germline ends. Looked up from germline, CDR1 is SQVTM and CDR2 is ANQGSEA. CDR3 protein: CSVEYHNEQFF. The CDR3 DNA reads TGCAGCGTTGAATACCACAATGAGCAGTTCTTC.

V gene TRBV11-3 combines with J gene TRBJ2-1; D possibly uses TRBD1 or TRBD2 (5 bases each). Per germline, CDR1 SGHNT and CDR2 YENEEA. V dropped 2 bases and J dropped 15 bases, with 23 bases sitting between them. This CDR3 has 15 amino acids. This CDR3 reads CASSLKRGPKFMGFF. In DNA form, the CDR3 reads TGTGCCAGCAGCTTAAAAAGGGGACCAAAATTCATGGGGTTCTTC.

The J gene is TRBJ2-1, the V gene TRBV15; D is unresolved. Germline assignment: CDR1 LNHNV and CDR2 YYDKDF (reference sequence). The ends were cut back, 3 bases at V and 8 bases at J, with 5 bases in the middle. The CDR3 has 11 residues. The CDR3 loop reads CATSSLYEQFF. In nucleotides, the CDR3 is TGTGCCACCAGCAGTCTATATGAGCAGTTCTTC.

This sequence joins TRBV20-1 and TRBJ2-7; D possibly corresponds to TRBD1 (7 bases). Trimming took off 4 bases at V and 3 bases at J, with 13 bases between the two ends. Germline CDR1 and CDR2: DFQATT and SNEGSKA (reference sequence). The CDR3 runs to 13 residues. CDR3 loop: CSAIPGGNYEQYF. In nucleotides, the CDR3 is TGCAGTGCTATACCAGGGGGGAACTACGAGCAGTACTTC.

V and J are TRBV18 and TRBJ2-5; D is possibly TRBD1 (6 bases). Looked up from germline, CDR1 is KGHSH and CDR2 is LQKENI. The CDR3 length is 15 residues. V was trimmed by 4 bases and J by 5 bases, leaving 17 bases between them. The DNA of the CDR3 is TGTGCCAGCTCACGTTGGCAGGGGTTTTTGGAGACCCAGTACTTC. Translated: CASSRWQGFLETQYF.

The chain uses TRBV2 and TRBJ1-5; D not resolved. V dropped 2 bases and J dropped 0 bases, with 11 bases sitting between them. Germline V gene lookup returns CDR1 SNHLY and CDR2 FYNNEI. CDR3 length: 16 amino acids. The CDR3 nucleotides are TGTGCCAGCAGTGAAAGGGCACGCCATAGCAATCAGCCCCAGCATTTT. Its protein product is CASSERARHSNQPQHF.

The chain carries TRBV10-3 and TRBJ1-2; D ambiguous. This CDR3 has 14 residues. The germline V and J ends were trimmed by 4 bases and 0 bases, with 9 bases remaining between them. Germline V gene sequence: CDR1 ENHRY, CDR2 SYGVKD. The CDR3 is CAISVAVSNYGYTF. The CDR3 coding sequence is TGTGCCATCAGTGTGGCAGTCTCTAACTATGGCTACACCTTC.

V gene TRBV5-1 combines with J gene TRBJ2-7; a weak D match, TRBD2 (6 bases). CDR1 and CDR2 from the germline V gene are SGHRS and YFSETQ. CDR3 length: 14 residues. Deletions cut 4 bases from V and 3 bases from J, with 14 bases between. The CDR3 DNA reads TGCGCCAGCAGCGTTGCGGGACCTAACTACGAGCAGTACTTC. Translating gives CASSVAGPNYEQYF.

The rearrangement joins TRBV6-1 to TRBJ1-5, with 7 bases lining up with TRBD1. Germline CDR1 and CDR2: MNHNS and SASEGT. J gave up 3 bases and V 3 bases, and 11 bases lay outside the gene matches. CDR3 length: 17 residues. CDR3 protein: CASSDFAGGPVNQPQHF. The CDR3 nucleotides are TGTGCCAGCAGTGATTTCGCAGGGGGACCGGTCAATCAGCCCCAGCATTTT.

The chain joins TRBV4-1 to TRBJ2-1; D may be TRBD1 (6 bases). Germline CDR1 is MGHRA and CDR2 is YSYEKL. Trimming took off 0 bases at V and 1 base at J, with 16 bases between the two ends. The length of the CDR3 is 18 residues. CDR3 sequence: CASSQEGAETASYNEQFF. The CDR3 bases are TGCGCCAGCAGCCAAGAGGGGGCGGAGACGGCGTCCTACAATGAGCAGTTCTTC.

The chain links TRBV6-4 to TRBJ2-2, with TRBD2 identical over 11 bases. Germline trimming cut 2 bases from V and 5 bases from J; bases unmatched to any gene: 1. CDR1 MRHNA and CDR2 SNTAGT come from the germline V gene. CDR3 size: 15 residues. The CDR3 spells CASSDGTSGTGELFF. DNA of the CDR3: TGTGCCAGCAGTGACGGGACTAGCGGTACCGGGGAGCTGTTTTTT.

DNA for the CDR3: TGTGCCAGCAGTGAAAGGGCTAGCGGGAGACCGGATCAAGAGACCCAGTACTTC. As protein: CASSERASGRPDQETQYF. V gene TRBV2 combines with J gene TRBJ2-5; 10 bases map to TRBD2. The V and J ends lost 2 bases and 2 bases, in that order; junction bases with no gene match: 11. This CDR3 has 18 amino acids. CDR1 SNHLY and CDR2 FYNNEI come from the germline V gene.

The J gene is TRBJ2-3, the V gene TRBV28; D is tentatively TRBD1 or TRBD2 (7 bases each). Germline CDR1 MDHEN, CDR2 SYDVKM. Trimming took 3 bases from V and 5 from J, leaving 15 bases between them. The CDR3 covers 15 residues. This chain's CDR3 is CASSLVGGGGDTQYF. CDR3 nucleotide sequence: TGTGCCAGCAGTTTGGTGGGAGGGGGCGGAGATACGCAGTATTTT.

The chain recombines TRBV28 with TRBJ1-5; tentatively, D is TRBD1 (6 bases). The CDR3 totals 12 residues. V dropped 7 bases and J dropped 6 bases, with 10 bases sitting between them. The germline gives CDR1 MDHEN, CDR2 SYDVKM. CDR3 nucleotides: TGTGCCAGCACGACAGGAAGTCAGCCCCAGCATTTT. Translation: CASTTGSQPQHF. The full variable domain, in which reference TRBV28 and TRBJ1-5 provide the parts outside the CDR3, is DVKVTQSSRYLVKRTGEKVFLECVQDMDHENMFWYRQDPGLGLRLIYFSYDVKMKEKGDIPEGYSVSREKKERFSLILESASTNQTSMYLCASTTGSQPQHFGDGTRLSIL.

V gene TRBV29-1 combines with J gene TRBJ2-1; 7 bases match TRBD2. This CDR3 comprises 14 residues. Germline V gene lookup returns CDR1 SQVTM and CDR2 ANQGSEA. V shed 6 bases, J shed 2 bases, and the junction held 7 bases outside the gene matches. CDR3 sequence (DNA): TGCAGCGTCGCATATGGGACTACCTACAATGAGCAGTTCTTC. It specifies CSVAYGTTYNEQFF.

This chain joins TRBV7-9 and TRBJ1-1, with a possible D match to TRBD1 (5 bases). The CDR3 has 14 residues. Looked up from germline, CDR1 is SEHNR and CDR2 is FQNEAQ (reference sequence). Trimming pared 5 bases from V and 1 base from J, leaving 11 bases between. The CDR3 loop reads CASSPSGTNTEAFF. The CDR3 DNA reads TGTGCCAGCAGCCCTTCAGGGACGAACACTGAAGCTTTCTTT.

The chain couples TRBV12-3 or TRBV12-4 to TRBJ1-5, with 12 bases lining up with TRBD1. Trimming cost V 7 bases and J 6 bases; bases outside gene matches: 7. CDR3 length equals 15 residues. CDR3 bases: TGTGCCAGCACCGCGGGACAGGGGGCAAGTCAGCCCCAGCATTTT. Its translation is CASTAGQGASQPQHF.

Here the CDR3 DNA reads TGTGCCAGCACCCTGGGGGGACTGTCCACAGATACGCAGTATTTT. Protein product: CASTLGGLSTDTQYF. The chain links TRBV7-9 to TRBJ2-3, with D perhaps TRBD2 (6 bases). Germline CDR1 SEHNR, CDR2 FQNEAQ (reference sequence). The CDR3 sequence is 15 residues long. V lost 7 bases, J lost 2 bases, and 16 bases lay in between. The full variable domain, completed using reference TRBV7-9 and TRBJ2-3, is DTGVSQNPRHKITKRGQNVTFRCDPISEHNRLYWYRQTLGQGPEFLTYFQNEAQLEKSRLLSDRFSAERPKGSFSTLEIQRTEQGDSAMYLCASTLGGLSTDTQYFGPGTRLTVL.